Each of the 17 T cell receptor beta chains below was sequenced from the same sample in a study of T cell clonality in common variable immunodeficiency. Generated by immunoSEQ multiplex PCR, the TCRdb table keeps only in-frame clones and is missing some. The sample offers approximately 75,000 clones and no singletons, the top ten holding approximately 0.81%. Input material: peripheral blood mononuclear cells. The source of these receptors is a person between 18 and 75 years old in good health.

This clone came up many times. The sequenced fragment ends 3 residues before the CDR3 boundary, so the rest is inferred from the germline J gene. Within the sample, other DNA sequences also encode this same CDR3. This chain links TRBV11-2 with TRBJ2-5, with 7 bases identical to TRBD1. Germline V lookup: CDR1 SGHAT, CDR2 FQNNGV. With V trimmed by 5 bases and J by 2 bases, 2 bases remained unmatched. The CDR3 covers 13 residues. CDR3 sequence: CASSRDRQETQYF. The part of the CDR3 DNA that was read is TGTGCCAGCAGCCGGGACAGACAAGAGACC.

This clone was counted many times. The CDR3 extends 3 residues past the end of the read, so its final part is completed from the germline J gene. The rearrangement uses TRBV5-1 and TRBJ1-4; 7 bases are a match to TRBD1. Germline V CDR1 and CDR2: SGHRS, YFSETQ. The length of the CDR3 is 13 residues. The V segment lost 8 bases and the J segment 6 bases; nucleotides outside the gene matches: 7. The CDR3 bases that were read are TGCGCCAGTCTAAGGGGGCGTCATGAAAAA. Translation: CASLRGRHEK. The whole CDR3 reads CASLRGRHEKLFF.

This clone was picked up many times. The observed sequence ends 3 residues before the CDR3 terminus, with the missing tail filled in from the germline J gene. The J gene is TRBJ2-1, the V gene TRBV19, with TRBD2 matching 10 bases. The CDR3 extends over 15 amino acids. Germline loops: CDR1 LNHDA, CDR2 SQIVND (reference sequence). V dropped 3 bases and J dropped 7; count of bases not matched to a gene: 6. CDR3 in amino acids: CASSIKSGRANEQFF. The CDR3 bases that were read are TGTGCCAGTAGTATCAAAAGCGGGAGGGCAAATGAG.

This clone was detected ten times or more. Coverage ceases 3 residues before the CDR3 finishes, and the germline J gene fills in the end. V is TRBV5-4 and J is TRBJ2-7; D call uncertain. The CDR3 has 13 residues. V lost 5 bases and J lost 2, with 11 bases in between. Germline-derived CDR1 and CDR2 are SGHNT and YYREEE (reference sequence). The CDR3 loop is CASRKGQTYEQYF. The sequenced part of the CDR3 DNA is TGTGCCAGCAGGAAGGGTCAGACCTACGAG.

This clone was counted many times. The DNA read from the CDR3 is TGTGCCACCAGTGACTCCCGAGTCGGGGATACG. Translated, it gives CATSDSRVGDT. The full CDR3 is CATSDSRVGDTQYF. The rearrangement joins TRBV24-1 to TRBJ2-3; D unresolved. The read is 3 residues too short to cover the CDR3 end, so that end is filled in from the germline J gene. CDR3 size: 14 residues. Germline lookup yields CDR1 KGHDR and CDR2 SFDVKD. V shed 4 bases and J shed 6 bases, with 13 bases lying between them.

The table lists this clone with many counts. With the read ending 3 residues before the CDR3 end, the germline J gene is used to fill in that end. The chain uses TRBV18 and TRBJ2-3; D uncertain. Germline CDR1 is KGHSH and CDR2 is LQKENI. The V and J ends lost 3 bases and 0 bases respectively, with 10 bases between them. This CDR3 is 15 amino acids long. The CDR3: CASSPTTVSTDTQYF. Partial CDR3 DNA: TGTGCCAGCTCACCCACTACTGTAAGCACAGATACG.

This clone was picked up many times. CDR3 bases read: TGTGCCAGCAGCGTGAGGGAGACC. Protein: CASSVRET. From start to end, the CDR3 is CASSVRETQYF. The rearrangement joins TRBV12-3 or TRBV12-4 to TRBJ2-5, with D unresolved. The read terminates 3 residues before the CDR3 end, so the remaining end is supplied by the germline J gene. V dropped 6 bases and J dropped 5 bases, with 7 bases sitting between them. CDR3 length equals 11 residues.

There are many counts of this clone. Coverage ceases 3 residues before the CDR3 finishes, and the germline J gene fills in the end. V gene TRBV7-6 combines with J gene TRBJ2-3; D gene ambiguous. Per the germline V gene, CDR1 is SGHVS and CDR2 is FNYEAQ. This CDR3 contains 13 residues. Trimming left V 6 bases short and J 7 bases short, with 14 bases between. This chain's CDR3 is CASSRRSTYTQYF. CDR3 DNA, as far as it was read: TGTGCCAGCAGTCGCAGGAGTACATATACG.

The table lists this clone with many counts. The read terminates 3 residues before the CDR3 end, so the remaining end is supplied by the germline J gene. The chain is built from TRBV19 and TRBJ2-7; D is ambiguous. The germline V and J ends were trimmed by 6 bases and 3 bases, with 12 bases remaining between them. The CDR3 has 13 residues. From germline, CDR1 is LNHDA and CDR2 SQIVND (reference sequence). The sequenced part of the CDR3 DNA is TGTGCCAGTAGCCATTCTTCTAACTACGAG. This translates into CASSHSSNYE. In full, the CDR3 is CASSHSSNYEQYF.

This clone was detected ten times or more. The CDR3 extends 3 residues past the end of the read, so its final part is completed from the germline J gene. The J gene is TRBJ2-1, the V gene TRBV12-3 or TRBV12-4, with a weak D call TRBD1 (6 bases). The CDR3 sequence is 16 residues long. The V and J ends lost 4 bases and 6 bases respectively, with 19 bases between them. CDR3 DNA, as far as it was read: TGTGCCAGCAGTTCCCGGGACGTTAGGGGGAGCAATGAG. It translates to CASSSRDVRGSNE. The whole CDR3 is CASSSRDVRGSNEQFF.

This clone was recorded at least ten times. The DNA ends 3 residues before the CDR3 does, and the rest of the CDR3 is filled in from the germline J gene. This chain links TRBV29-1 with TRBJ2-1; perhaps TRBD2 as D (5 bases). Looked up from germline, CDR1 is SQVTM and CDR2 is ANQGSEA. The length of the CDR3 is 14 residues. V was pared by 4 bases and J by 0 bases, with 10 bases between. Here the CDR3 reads CSVGRAASYNEQFF. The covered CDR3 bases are TGCAGCGTTGGACGAGCGGCCTCCTACAATGAG.

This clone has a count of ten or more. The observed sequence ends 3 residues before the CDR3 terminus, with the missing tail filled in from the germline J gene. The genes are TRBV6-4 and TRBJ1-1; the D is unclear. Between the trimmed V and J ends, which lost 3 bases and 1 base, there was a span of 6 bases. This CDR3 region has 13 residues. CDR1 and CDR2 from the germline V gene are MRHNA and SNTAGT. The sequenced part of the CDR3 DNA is TGTGCCAGCAGTGAATATAGGAACACTGAA. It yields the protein CASSEYRNTE. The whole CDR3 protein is CASSEYRNTEAFF.

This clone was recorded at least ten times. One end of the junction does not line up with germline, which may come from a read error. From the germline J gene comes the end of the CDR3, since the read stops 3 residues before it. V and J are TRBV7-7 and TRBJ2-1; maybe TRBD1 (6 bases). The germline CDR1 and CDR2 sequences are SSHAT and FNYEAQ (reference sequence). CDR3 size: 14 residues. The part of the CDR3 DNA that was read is TGTGCTAGCAGCACCACCCAGGGGAGCGCTGAG. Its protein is CASSTTQGSAE. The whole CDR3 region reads CASSTTQGSAEQFF.

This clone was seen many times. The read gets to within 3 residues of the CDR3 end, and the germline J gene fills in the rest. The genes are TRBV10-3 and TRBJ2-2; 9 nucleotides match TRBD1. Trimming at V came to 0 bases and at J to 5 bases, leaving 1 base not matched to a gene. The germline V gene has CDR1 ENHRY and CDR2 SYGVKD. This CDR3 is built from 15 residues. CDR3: CAISESTGGTGELFF. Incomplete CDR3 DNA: TGTGCCATCAGTGAGTCGACAGGGGGGACCGGGGAG.

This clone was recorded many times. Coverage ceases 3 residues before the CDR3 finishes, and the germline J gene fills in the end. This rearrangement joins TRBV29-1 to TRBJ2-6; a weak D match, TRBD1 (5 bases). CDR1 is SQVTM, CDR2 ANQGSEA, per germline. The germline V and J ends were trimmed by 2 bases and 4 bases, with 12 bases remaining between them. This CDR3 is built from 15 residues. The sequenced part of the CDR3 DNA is TGCAGCGTTGAATCATCAGGGTCCGGGGCCAACGTC. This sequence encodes CSVESSGSGANV. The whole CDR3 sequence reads CSVESSGSGANVLTF.

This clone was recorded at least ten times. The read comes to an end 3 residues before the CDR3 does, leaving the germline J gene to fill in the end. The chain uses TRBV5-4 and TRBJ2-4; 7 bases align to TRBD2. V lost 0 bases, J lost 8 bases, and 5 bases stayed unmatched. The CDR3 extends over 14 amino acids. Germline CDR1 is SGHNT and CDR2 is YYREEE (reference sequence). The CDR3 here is CASSLGSRGDIQYF. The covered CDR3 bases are TGTGCCAGCAGCTTGGGTAGTCGGGGGGACATT.

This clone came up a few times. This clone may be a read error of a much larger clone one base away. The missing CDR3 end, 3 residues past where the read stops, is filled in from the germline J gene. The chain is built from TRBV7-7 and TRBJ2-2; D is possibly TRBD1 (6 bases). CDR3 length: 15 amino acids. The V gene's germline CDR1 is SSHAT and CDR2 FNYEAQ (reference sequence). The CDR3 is CASSLSGADTGKLFF. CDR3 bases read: TGTGCTAGCAGCTTGTCAGGGGCGGACACCGGGAAG.